What follows are 27 T cell receptor beta chains derived from one specimen sequenced in a study of OX40 agonist ivuxolimab in advanced cancers. The assay was immunoSEQ multiplex PCR, and TCRdb's table has in-frame clones only and misses some. There are about 49,000 clones in the sample; approximately 79% occur only once, and 7.9% lies in the top ten. The sample consisted of CD4+ or CD8+ T cells sorted from blood, taken in a trial of the OX40 agonist ivuxolimab. The receptors shown here come from an adult with an advanced solid tumor such as melanoma, head and neck, liver or kidney cancer.

The CDR3 nucleotides are TGTGCCAGCAGCCAGATAGGGACAGGGGGAACGGGAAACACCATATATTTT. This encodes CASSQIGTGGTGNTIYF. This chain connects TRBV5-5 to TRBJ1-3, with 11 nucleotides matching TRBD1. The CDR3 has 17 residues. CDR1 is SGHKS, CDR2 YYEKEE, per germline (reference sequence). J was trimmed by 4 bases and V by 4 bases; bases with no gene match: 10.

The chain couples TRBV19 to TRBJ1-1; the match to TRBD1 covers 10 bases. Germline V gene sequence: CDR1 LNHDA, CDR2 SQIVND (reference sequence). The J segment lost 3 bases and the V segment lost 8 bases, leaving 12 bases of the junction unmatched. The CDR3 covers 16 residues. For the CDR3, the DNA is TGTGCCAGTGCTCCGGGACAGGGGCCCCTTTACACTGAAGCTTTCTTT. It specifies CASAPGQGPLYTEAFF. Full variable domain (outside the CDR3, taken from reference TRBV19 and TRBJ1-1): DGGITQSPKYLFRKEGQNVTLSCEQNLNHDAMYWYRQDPGQGLRLIYYSQIVNDFQKGDIAEGYSVSREKKESFPLTVTSAQKNPTAFYLCASAPGQGPLYTEAFFGQGTRLTVV.

V usage is TRBV6-5 and J usage is TRBJ2-5; possible D gene TRBD1, 5 bases. Matching the DNA end better, TRBJ2-7 makes the J call doubtful. Germline-derived CDR1 and CDR2 are MNHEY and SVGAGI. The CDR3 consists of 13 residues. CDR3 coding DNA: TGTGCCAGCAGTTACCGACAGTCCTACGAGCAGTACTTC. Protein: CASSYRQSYEQYF.

The V and J genes are TRBV6-5 and TRBJ1-1, with TRBD1 identical over 7 bases. Per the germline V gene, CDR1 is MNHEY and CDR2 is SVGAGI. The CDR3 runs 15 residues. V dropped 5 bases and J dropped 1; count of bases not matched to a gene: 7. The CDR3 loop is CASSPPGQPNTEAFF. In nucleotides, the CDR3 is TGTGCCAGCAGTCCCCCGGGACAGCCGAACACTGAAGCTTTCTTT.

As regards this clone: Different DNA sequences within this sample yield the same CDR3. This chain's CDR3 is CASSLVVNTEAFF. The CDR3 nucleotides are TGTGCCAGCAGCTTAGTGGTGAACACTGAAGCTTTCTTT. The chain employs TRBV7-8 and TRBJ1-1, with no clear D. The CDR3 is 13 amino acids. Looked up from germline, CDR1 is SGHVS and CDR2 is FQNEAQ. V lost 1 base, J lost 0 bases, and 3 bases lay in between. The whole variable domain, remainder taken from reference TRBV7-8 and TRBJ1-1, is GAGVSQSPRYKVAKRGQDVALRCDPISGHVSLFWYQQALGQGPEFLTYFQNEAQLDKSGLPSDRFFAERPEGSVSTLKIQRTQQEDSAVYLCASSLVVNTEAFFGQGTRLTVV.

This chain joins TRBV18 and TRBJ2-1; tentative D call: TRBD2 (5 bases). V was pared by 2 bases and J by 5 bases, with 13 bases between. The CDR3 has 15 amino acids. In germline, CDR1 is KGHSH, CDR2 LQKENI. This CDR3 reads CASSPTPGSDNEQFF. The CDR3, as DNA: TGTGCCAGCTCACCAACCCCGGGGTCTGACAATGAGCAGTTCTTC.

V gene TRBV30 combines with J gene TRBJ2-7; no definite D call. V was pared by 6 bases and J by 4 bases, with 16 bases between. This CDR3 is built from 13 residues. The V gene's germline CDR1 is GTSNPN and CDR2 SVGIG (reference sequence). The chain's CDR3 is CACPGPIPYEQYF. The CDR3 nucleotides are TGTGCCTGCCCGGGCCCAATCCCTTACGAGCAGTACTTC.

With respect to this clone: Within the sample, other DNA sequences also encode this same CDR3. The gene calls are TRBV6-5 and TRBJ1-1, with D maybe TRBD1 (5 bases). With 2 bases removed from V and 5 bases from J, the gap between germline ends came to 6 bases. Germline loops: CDR1 MNHEY, CDR2 SVGAGI. The CDR3 runs to 12 residues. CDR3 residues: CASSYGGTEAFF. The CDR3 bases are TGTGCCAGCAGTTACGGGGGGACTGAAGCTTTCTTT.

The chain recombines TRBV6-4 with TRBJ2-1, with a possible D match to TRBD2 (5 bases). Looked up from germline, CDR1 is MRHNA and CDR2 is SNTAGT. The CDR3 runs 11 residues. With 6 bases removed from V and 10 bases from J, the gap between germline ends came to 10 bases. The CDR3 DNA reads TGTGCCAGCAGCGGAGGCGGGGAGCAGTTCTTC. Translating it yields CASSGGGEQFF.

The chain has TRBV5-4 and TRBJ1-4, with a weak D call TRBD1 (6 bases). Trimming shortened V by 0 bases and J by 8 bases, and 14 bases separated the two germline ends. The CDR3 contains 15 residues. Germline lookup yields CDR1 SGHNT and CDR2 YYREEE (reference sequence). This chain's CDR3 is CASSLGGPGTEKLFF. The CDR3 DNA sequence: TGTGCCAGCAGCTTGGGGGGGCCAGGGACCGAAAAACTGTTTTTT.

This chain connects TRBV11-2 to TRBJ2-3; TRBD1 is a possible D gene (5 bases). Germline CDR1 reads SGHAT; CDR2 reads FQNNGV. The V end lost 5 bases, the J end lost 5 bases, and 11 bases lay between the germline ends. The CDR3 length is 13 residues. This CDR3 reads CASSPLQGDTQYF. The CDR3 DNA sequence: TGTGCCAGCAGCCCCCTTCAGGGAGATACGCAGTATTTT.

The chain employs TRBV5-1 and TRBJ2-7; D could derive from TRBD1 or TRBD2 (5 bases each). CDR1 and CDR2 (germline): SGHRS, YFSETQ. V was shortened by 0 bases and J by 4 bases, with 14 bases between the two germline ends. The CDR3 sequence is 15 residues long. This chain's CDR3 is CASSLGDLGAYEQYF. The DNA of the CDR3 is TGCGCCAGCAGCTTGGGGGACCTTGGGGCGTACGAGCAGTACTTC.

This clone is a singleton in its sample. V gene TRBV29-1 combines with J gene TRBJ2-1; 7 bases fit TRBD1. Germline V gives CDR1 SQVTM, CDR2 ANQGSEA. Losses at the gene ends were 6 bases for V and 7 bases for J; bases not matched to a gene: 6. The CDR3 is 12 residues long. CDR3 sequence: CSVAPRGNEQFF. The CDR3 bases are TGCAGCGTGGCCCCCAGGGGGAATGAGCAGTTCTTC.

The CDR3 DNA is TGTGCCAGCAGAGTCGGGACAGGGGGCGGAGAGACCCAGTACTTC. It is translated as CASRVGTGGGETQYF. V usage is TRBV2 and J usage is TRBJ2-5, with TRBD1 matching 12 bases. The CDR3 has 15 amino acids. CDR1 is SNHLY, CDR2 FYNNEI, per germline. The ends lost 6 bases at V and 4 bases at J; junction bases unmatched: 6.

This chain joins TRBV20-1 and TRBJ2-1; perhaps TRBD2 as D (5 bases). Trimming took 6 bases from V and 7 from J, leaving 10 bases between them. The CDR3 spans 11 residues. The germline V gene has CDR1 DFQATT and CDR2 SNEGSKA (reference sequence). The CDR3 loop is CSAILVNEQFF. The CDR3 DNA follows: TGCAGTGCCATACTAGTGAATGAGCAGTTCTTC.

This clone has only a few counts. The chain couples TRBV10-3 to TRBJ2-1; 14 bases fit TRBD2. V lost 7 bases to trimming and J lost 12 bases; unmatched junction nucleotides: 8. This CDR3 has 14 amino acids. Germline loops: CDR1 ENHRY, CDR2 SYGVKD. The CDR3 sequence is CAIKPGLAGEGQFF. The CDR3 DNA is TGTGCCATCAAACCGGGACTAGCGGGAGAGGGGCAGTTCTTC.

The chain is built from TRBV10-3 and TRBJ2-1; 8 bases align to TRBD1. The J segment lost 0 bases and the V segment lost 4 bases, leaving 8 bases of the junction unmatched. From germline, CDR1 is ENHRY and CDR2 SYGVKD. This CDR3 has 17 residues. CDR3 nucleotides: TGTGCCATCAGTGCAGGGGGCCCTACCAACTCCTACAATGAGCAGTTCTTC. It translates to CAISAGGPTNSYNEQFF.

This clone showed up just a few times. The V gene is TRBV7-2, the J gene TRBJ2-7; a possible D gene is TRBD2 (5 bases). The germline V gene has CDR1 SGHTA and CDR2 FQGNSA. V dropped 3 bases and J dropped 3 bases, with 15 bases sitting between them. This CDR3 has 15 residues. Here the CDR3 DNA reads TGTGCCAGCAGCTTTACTACGGGAACCAACTACGAGCAGTACTTC. It codes for CASSFTTGTNYEQYF.

J is TRBJ2-7 and V is TRBV11-3; 9 bases map to TRBD1. The V segment lost 4 bases and the J segment 7 bases; nucleotides outside the gene matches: 2. This CDR3 has 12 residues. The V gene's germline CDR1 is SGHNT and CDR2 YENEEA. CDR3 loop: CASSSTGGEQYF. The CDR3, as DNA: TGTGCCAGCAGCTCGACAGGGGGAGAGCAGTACTTC.

This rearrangement joins TRBV7-2 to TRBJ2-2, with 9 positions matching TRBD2. Germline V gene sequence: CDR1 SGHTA, CDR2 FQGNSA. The CDR3 consists of 15 residues. Unmatched junction bases numbered 5, after V lost 2 bases and J lost 7 bases. CDR3 sequence: CASSLNGLAIGELFF. CDR3 bases: TGTGCCAGCAGCTTAAACGGACTAGCGATCGGGGAGCTGTTTTTT.

The chain links TRBV27 to TRBJ1-4, with D possibly matching TRBD1 (6 bases). V was pared by 7 bases and J by 7 bases, with 13 bases between. This CDR3 contains 13 residues. Germline loops: CDR1 MNHEY, CDR2 SMNVEV (reference sequence). This chain's CDR3 is CASTRGGSEKLFF. The CDR3 DNA reads as TGTGCCAGCACCAGGGGAGGCAGTGAAAAACTGTTTTTT.

In this sample, this clone turned up once. The chain has TRBV7-2 and TRBJ2-1, with 8 bases identical to TRBD2. Germline CDR1 is SGHTA and CDR2 is FQGNSA. J gave up 10 bases and V 1 base, and 9 bases lay outside the gene matches. The CDR3 runs 15 residues. The DNA for the CDR3 is TGTGCCAGCAGCTTAGTGTCGGGAGGGGTTGGAGAGCAGTTCTTC. Protein: CASSLVSGGVGEQFF.

The V gene is TRBV11-2, the J gene TRBJ2-5; possible D gene TRBD2, 5 bases. Trimming took 1 base from V and 6 from J, leaving 15 bases between them. There are 15 residues in the CDR3. The germline V gene has CDR1 SGHAT and CDR2 FQNNGV. CDR3 loop: CASSLGTGLQQTQYF. The CDR3 DNA reads as TGTGCCAGCAGCTTAGGGACTGGACTGCAACAGACCCAGTACTTC.

This chain joins TRBV5-1 and TRBJ2-7, with 12 nucleotides matching TRBD2. Germline-derived CDR1 and CDR2 are SGHRS and YFSETQ. CDR3 length: 15 residues. The trim removed 4 bases at V and 4 bases at J, leaving 6 bases unmatched. The CDR3 sequence: CASSPSSGREYEQYF. In nucleotides, the CDR3 is TGCGCCAGCAGCCCTTCTAGCGGGAGGGAATACGAGCAGTACTTC. The full variable domain, in which reference TRBV5-1 and TRBJ2-7 provide the parts outside the CDR3, is KAGVTQTPRYLIKTRGQQVTLSCSPISGHRSVSWYQQTPGQGLQFLFEYFSETQRNKGNFPGRFSGRQFSNSRSEMNVSTLELGDSALYLCASSPSSGREYEQYFGPGTRLTVT.

By sample fraction, this clone is medium-sized (0.01 to 0.1%). V usage is TRBV19 and J usage is TRBJ1-5; 7 bases are shared with TRBD1. J gave up 3 bases and V 5 bases, and 16 bases lay outside the gene matches. Germline assignment: CDR1 LNHDA and CDR2 SQIVND (reference sequence). The CDR3 sequence is 18 residues long. The CDR3 here is CASSPGTEGVYYNQPQHF. The CDR3 bases are TGTGCCAGTAGTCCCGGGACAGAGGGAGTATACTACAATCAGCCCCAGCATTTT.

The chain links TRBV9 to TRBJ2-1, with TRBD2 identical over 8 bases. Trimming cost V 2 bases and J 9 bases; bases outside gene matches: 16. Germline V gives CDR1 SGDLS, CDR2 YYNGEE. CDR3 size: 17 residues. The CDR3 loop is CASSVTPWGLETGEQFF. The CDR3 coding sequence is TGTGCCAGCAGCGTGACCCCGTGGGGACTAGAAACCGGTGAGCAGTTCTTC.

V is TRBV7-2 and J is TRBJ2-7; 10 nucleotides align to TRBD2. V shed 1 base, J shed 2 bases, and the junction held 2 bases outside the gene matches. Germline V gives CDR1 SGHTA, CDR2 FQGNSA. The CDR3 has 15 residues. Here the CDR3 reads CASSLGTSGTYEQYF. The CDR3 region has the DNA TGTGCCAGCAGCTTAGGGACTAGCGGAACCTACGAGCAGTACTTC.